A single sample gave rise to the 27 T cell receptor beta chains below, sequenced in a study of T cells in Graves' hyperthyroidism and ophthalmopathy (dated by TCRdb to about 2019). Library creation used multiplex PCR. Sequencing used an Illumina HiSeq 2000. TCR beta CDR3 regions were amplified from RNA transcripts. The TCR CDR3 was subjected to a first round of RT-PCR using the HTBI primer set and the Qiagen OneStep RT-PCR kit. TCRdb reprocessed the public reads (quality trimming at Q25 with fastp, clone calling with MiXCR) and kept in-frame beta chains. A single entry per CDR3 protein holds the most common genes and DNA from its merged rows. Here the sample has around 350,000 distinct CDR3 sequences; 19% occur a single time. Clones ranked in the top ten supply around 4% of the sample. Source material: blood. The receptor source for this set is a woman between 18 and 29 years old with Graves' hyperthyroidism.

This clonotype occurred many times. The CDR3 reads CASRASGTLGLQYF. Written as DNA, the CDR3 is TGTGCCAGCAGGGCATCCGGGACGCTCGGCCTGCAGTACTTC. The chain couples TRBV14 to TRBJ2-7; perhaps D is TRBD1 or TRBD2 (5 bases each). V shed 6 bases and J shed 9 bases, with 21 bases lying between them. The CDR3 has 14 amino acids. Germline V gene data show CDR1 as SGHDN and CDR2 as FVKESK.

This clonotype was seen many times. The chain couples TRBV20-1 to TRBJ1-5; no firm D call. The CDR3 extends over 14 amino acids. Between the trimmed V and J ends, which lost 4 bases and 6 bases, there was a span of 16 bases. The V gene's germline CDR1 is DFQATT and CDR2 SNEGSKA (reference sequence). CDR3 in DNA: TGCAGTGCTAAGGGTCAACGCGAGTTTCAGCCCCAGCATTTT. This gives the protein CSAKGQREFQPQHF.

This clonotype was observed at least ten times. This chain links TRBV12-3 or TRBV12-4 with TRBJ2-7, with TRBD1 as a possible D gene (6 bases). Trimming stripped 3 bases from V and 3 bases from J, with 18 bases between. The CDR3 is 16 amino acids. Here the CDR3 DNA reads TGTGCCAGCAGTTTCGAGGTTCAGGGGAATAACTACGAGCAGTACTTC. It is translated as CASSFEVQGNNYEQYF.

The rearrangement joins TRBV5-6 to TRBJ2-5; TRBD1 might be the D (5 bases). V was cut by 5 bases and J by 1 base, with 12 bases left in between. This CDR3 comprises 14 residues. Germline CDR1 and CDR2: SGHDT and YYEEEE. The CDR3 sequence: CASRLQGPQETQYF. CDR3 in DNA: TGTGCCAGCAGACTCCAGGGTCCCCAAGAGACCCAGTACTTC. The whole variable domain, remainder taken from reference TRBV5-6 and TRBJ2-5, is DAGVTQSPTHLIKTRGQQVTLRCSPKSGHDTVSWYQQALGQGPQFIFQYYEEEERQRGNFPDRFSGHQFPNYSSELNVNALLLGDSALYLCASRLQGPQETQYFGPGTRLLVL.

This clonotype was detected many times. This sequence joins TRBV20-1 and TRBJ1-1, with 11 bases that match TRBD1. CDR1 and CDR2 from the germline V gene are DFQATT and SNEGSKA (reference sequence). Trimming cost V 0 bases and J 5 bases; bases outside gene matches: 5. The CDR3 loop spans 15 amino acids. This CDR3 reads CSARDRTGGGTEAFF. The DNA for the CDR3 is TGCAGTGCTAGAGATAGGACAGGGGGCGGAACTGAAGCTTTCTTT.

The table lists this clonotype with many counts. The chain couples TRBV6-1 to TRBJ2-5; D gene unclear. V gave up 0 bases and J gave up 5 bases, with 7 bases separating them. Per the germline V gene, CDR1 is MNHNS and CDR2 is SASEGT. The CDR3 extends over 13 amino acids. The DNA of the CDR3 is TGTGCCAGCAGTGAAGCGAGGTGGGAGACCCAGTACTTC. It translates to CASSEARWETQYF.

V gene TRBV20-1 combines with J gene TRBJ2-5; a possible D gene is TRBD2 (6 bases). CDR3 size: 15 residues. Trimming stripped 1 base from V and 4 bases from J, with 16 bases between. CDR1 DFQATT and CDR2 SNEGSKA come from the germline V gene (reference sequence). CDR3 nucleotide sequence: TGCAGTGCTAGAGTGGAGGGGCGGATTTTAGAGACCCAGTACTTC. This gives the protein CSARVEGRILETQYF.

This clonotype was recorded at least ten times. This sequence joins TRBV25-1 and TRBJ1-5; tentative D call: TRBD1 (5 bases). The germline gives CDR1 MGHDK, CDR2 SYGVNS. Trimming left V 3 bases short and J 5 bases short, with 5 bases between. This CDR3 is built from 12 residues. The CDR3 sequence is CASSDRDQPQHF. The CDR3 DNA follows: TGTGCCAGCAGTGACAGGGATCAGCCCCAGCATTTT.

V is TRBV30 and J is TRBJ1-2; 8 nucleotides match TRBD1. CDR3 size: 16 residues. V lost 0 bases and J lost 8; bases outside the gene matches: 14. The germline gives CDR1 GTSNPN, CDR2 SVGIG (reference sequence). Here the CDR3 DNA reads TGTGCCTGGAGTGTACTAGACTACGGACAGGGCTGGGGCTACACCTTC. This translates into CAWSVLDYGQGWGYTF.

This clonotype was picked up many times. The V call is TRBV6-1, the J call TRBJ2-5; the D call may be TRBD1 or TRBD2 (5 bases each). From germline, CDR1 is MNHNS and CDR2 SASEGT. The CDR3 sequence is 11 residues long. V lost 6 bases to trimming and J lost 5 bases, with 7 bases between them. In nucleotides, the CDR3 is TGTGCCAGCAGGAGGGGTGAGACCCAGTACTTC. Translating it yields CASRRGETQYF.

The chain joins TRBV6-1 to TRBJ1-5; possible D gene TRBD1, 6 bases. V lost 6 bases and J 3 bases, leaving 15 bases between the germline ends. This CDR3 spans 15 amino acids. The germline V gene has CDR1 MNHNS and CDR2 SASEGT. CDR3 loop: CASSKTDSYNQPQHF. The CDR3 DNA is TGTGCCAGCAGCAAGACGGACAGTTACAATCAGCCCCAGCATTTT.

Ten or more counts support this clonotype. The rearrangement joins TRBV6-5 to TRBJ1-2; D not resolved. V was shortened by 6 bases and J by 7 bases, with 21 bases between the two germline ends. From germline, CDR1 is MNHEY and CDR2 SVGAGI. The CDR3 consists of 15 residues. The CDR3 loop is CASRNSGGMVAGYTF. CDR3 in DNA: TGTGCCAGCAGAAACAGCGGTGGTATGGTTGCTGGCTACACCTTC.

This CDR3 is CASSEAQTGEAGELFF. The CDR3, as DNA: TGTGCCAGCAGTGAAGCCCAGACAGGGGAGGCCGGGGAGCTGTTTTTT. V is TRBV2 and J is TRBJ2-2; 8 bases line up with TRBD1. V shed 0 bases and J 6 bases; nucleotides not matched to a gene: 6. From germline, CDR1 is SNHLY and CDR2 FYNNEI. This CDR3 has 16 amino acids.

This clonotype appeared many times. J is TRBJ2-5 and V is TRBV5-1; the D gene is possibly TRBD2 (5 bases). V was trimmed by 0 bases and J by 4 bases, leaving 13 bases between them. This CDR3 has 15 amino acids. CDR1 SGHRS and CDR2 YFSETQ come from the germline V gene. The CDR3 coding sequence is TGCGCCAGCAGCTTGGCGTGGGGAGAGCGAGAGACCCAGTACTTC. Translation gives CASSLAWGERETQYF.

This clonotype has ten or more counts. This chain uses TRBV5-1 with TRBJ2-5; D uncertain. The CDR3 consists of 13 residues. The germline CDR1 and CDR2 sequences are SGHRS and YFSETQ. The V and J ends lost 1 base and 5 bases respectively, with 9 bases between them. The CDR3, as DNA: TGCGCCAGCAGCTTGATGAAGTTGGAGACCCAGTACTTC. Encoded protein: CASSLMKLETQYF.

This clonotype was seen ten or more times. The J gene is TRBJ1-6, the V gene TRBV19, with TRBD1 matching 9 bases. CDR3 length equals 16 residues. Germline V gives CDR1 LNHDA, CDR2 SQIVND (reference sequence). V trimming: 4 bases; J trimming: 4 bases; junction bases outside the gene matches: 5. The CDR3 sequence: CASSTRTGEYNSPLHF. CDR3 bases: TGTGCCAGTAGTACTCGGACAGGGGAGTATAATTCACCCCTCCACTTT.

The rearrangement joins TRBV20-1 to TRBJ1-5; D call uncertain. The CDR3 is 13 residues long. From germline, CDR1 is DFQATT and CDR2 SNEGSKA (reference sequence). The germline V and J ends were trimmed by 4 bases and 2 bases, with 9 bases remaining between them. CDR3 region: CSAIEEGNQPQHF. The CDR3 DNA is TGCAGTGCTATCGAAGAGGGCAATCAGCCCCAGCATTTT.

This clonotype was recorded a few times. The chain carries TRBV6-2 or TRBV6-3 and TRBJ1-2, with no clear D. The length of the CDR3 is 12 residues. Trimming stripped 6 bases from V and 6 bases from J, with 11 bases between. Germline V gene sequence: CDR1 MNHEY, CDR2 SVGEGT. Written as DNA, the CDR3 is TGTGCCAGCAGATCCCGGGCCCATGGCTACACCTTC. Translated: CASRSRAHGYTF.

This clonotype came up a few times. The V call is TRBV11-1, the J call TRBJ2-7, with D maybe TRBD1 (5 bases). With 4 bases removed from V and 0 bases from J, the gap between germline ends came to 10 bases. Germline V gene data show CDR1 as SGHAT and CDR2 as FQDESV (reference sequence). The CDR3 covers 14 residues. The CDR3 nucleotides read TGTGCCAGCAGCTACAGGAGAAGCTCCTACGAGCAGTACTTC. This gives the protein CASSYRRSSYEQYF.

The chain joins TRBV20-1 to TRBJ2-7; the D gene is possibly TRBD2 (6 bases). Germline V CDR1 and CDR2: DFQATT, SNEGSKA (reference sequence). Trimming shortened V by 6 bases and J by 4 bases, and 19 bases separated the two germline ends. The CDR3 is 14 residues long. CDR3 nucleotide sequence: TGCAGTGCCCAGACAGATCAGGAGGGGTACGAGCAGTACTTC. Translating gives CSAQTDQEGYEQYF.

V gene TRBV19 combines with J gene TRBJ1-5; 7 bases are a match to TRBD1. The V gene's germline CDR1 is LNHDA and CDR2 SQIVND (reference sequence). This CDR3 has 14 amino acids. The V and J ends lost 10 bases and 6 bases, in that order; junction bases with no gene match: 12. The CDR3: CATKRQGDGQPQHF. The CDR3 region has the DNA TGTGCCACTAAGAGACAGGGAGATGGTCAGCCCCAGCATTTT.

This clonotype was seen at least ten times. The rearrangement uses TRBV29-1 and TRBJ1-1; TRBD1 is a possible D gene (5 bases). The CDR3 loop spans 13 amino acids. Trimming removed 6 bases from V and 4 bases from J, with 15 bases in between. The germline CDR1 and CDR2 sequences are SQVTM and ANQGSEA. CDR3 sequence reads: CSVRGLRPTEAFF. CDR3 DNA sequence: TGCAGCGTGAGGGGTTTACGTCCCACTGAAGCTTTCTTT.

The chain has TRBV11-1 and TRBJ2-2; 10 bases are a match to TRBD1. CDR1 is SGHAT and CDR2 is FQDESV in the germline V gene (reference sequence). The V and J ends lost 4 bases and 4 bases, in that order; junction bases with no gene match: 9. The CDR3 covers 17 residues. CDR3 DNA sequence: TGTGCCAGCAGCTCGACAGGGGGCTTTTTCTCCACCGGGGAGCTGTTTTTT. Its translation: CASSSTGGFFSTGELFF.

Note on this clonotype: Being one base from a much bigger clone, this may be a read error. The gene calls are TRBV27 and TRBJ2-5; 9 bases fit TRBD1. CDR1 is MNHEY, CDR2 SMNVEV, per germline (reference sequence). CDR3 length: 15 residues. The CDR3 DNA is TGTGCCAGCAGTTTAGTAGGACAGGGGAGAGAGACCAAGTACTTC. Residues: CASSLVGQGRETKYF.

The sample holds many counts of this clonotype. The V and J genes are TRBV7-2 and TRBJ1-2, with TRBD1 as a possible D gene (6 bases). The V end lost 5 bases, the J end lost 6 bases, and 13 bases lay between the germline ends. Germline V gives CDR1 SGHTA, CDR2 FQGNSA. The CDR3 is 13 residues long. DNA of the CDR3: TGTGCCAGCAGCCCCGGGACATCGGATGGCTACACCTTC. Translated, it gives CASSPGTSDGYTF.

This clonotype showed up many times. This chain uses TRBV6-1 with TRBJ2-2, with D possibly TRBD1 on 8 matching bases. Germline CDR1 reads MNHNS; CDR2 reads SASEGT. The CDR3 totals 14 residues. V was trimmed by 9 bases and J by 3 bases, leaving 14 bases between them. CDR3 nucleotides: TGTGCCAGTCGAACAGGGGGGGACACCGGGGAGCTGTTTTTT. It encodes CASRTGGDTGELFF.

This clonotype was seen at least ten times. The rearrangement joins TRBV9 to TRBJ2-5; D is unclear. Germline-derived CDR1 and CDR2 are SGDLS and YYNGEE. This CDR3 has 13 residues. Trimming removed 0 bases at V and 2 bases at J, with 5 bases between. CDR3 sequence (DNA): TGTGCCAGCAGCGTAGGGCCTCAAGAGACCCAGTACTTC. Translation gives CASSVGPQETQYF.